This T cell receptor beta chain came from a study of blood T cell repertoires in COVID-19. Whole-study context: Material from acute and convalescent COVID-19 was sourced from the United States, Italy and Spain.

The J segment lost 10 bases and the V segment lost 5 bases, leaving 8 bases of the junction unmatched. The CDR3 consists of 15 residues. Germline loops: CDR1 SGHTA, CDR2 FQGNSA. As originally analysed: The assay estimated nucleated cells by amplifying reference gene primers. Method: immunoSEQ multiplex PCR; TCRdb's copy keeps in-frame clones and lacks some. That table supplies the V and J calls and clone size; D and trimming were determined from the DNA. Of 100,000 or so clones in the sample, roughly 81% are singletons; the top ten hold over 9%. This chain links TRBV7-2 with TRBJ1-6, with 10 bases lining up with TRBD1. The sample was peripheral blood. This sequence originates from a woman in her 70s with acute or convalescent COVID-19. CDR3 region: CASSLPDRGRSPLHF. The CDR3 bases are TGTGCCAGCAGCCTACCTGACAGGGGGCGGTCACCCCTCCACTTT.